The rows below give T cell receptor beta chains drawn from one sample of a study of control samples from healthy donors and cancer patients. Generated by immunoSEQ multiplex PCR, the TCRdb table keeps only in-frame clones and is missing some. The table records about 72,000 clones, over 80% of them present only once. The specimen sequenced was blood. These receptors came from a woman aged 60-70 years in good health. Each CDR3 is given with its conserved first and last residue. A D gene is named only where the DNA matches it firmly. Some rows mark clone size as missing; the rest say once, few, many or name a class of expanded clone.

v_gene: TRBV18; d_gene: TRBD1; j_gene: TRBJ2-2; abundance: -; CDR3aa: CASSPGQGDTGELFF; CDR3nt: TGTGCCAGCTCACCAGGGCAGGGGGACACCGGGGAGCTGTTTTTT
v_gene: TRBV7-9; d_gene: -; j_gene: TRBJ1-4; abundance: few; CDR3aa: CASSLVSGIATNEKLFF; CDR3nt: TGTGCCAGCAGCTTAGTATCAGGGATTGCAACTAATGAAAAACTGTTTTTT
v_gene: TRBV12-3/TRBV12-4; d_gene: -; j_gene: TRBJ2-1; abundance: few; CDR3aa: CASRLIAAPEQFF; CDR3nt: TGTGCCAGCAGACTTATAGCGGCCCCTGAGCAGTTCTTC
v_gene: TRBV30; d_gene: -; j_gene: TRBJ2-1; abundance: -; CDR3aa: CAWTVHQPIPEQFF; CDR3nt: TGTGCCTGGACGGTACATCAGCCTATACCTGAGCAGTTCTTC
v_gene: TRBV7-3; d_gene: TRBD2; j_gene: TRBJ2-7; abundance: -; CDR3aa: CASSWTSGNYEQYF; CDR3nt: TGTGCCAGCAGCTGGACTAGCGGGAACTACGAGCAGTACTTC
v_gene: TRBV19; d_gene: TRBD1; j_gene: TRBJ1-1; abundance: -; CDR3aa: CASSPGQGRSTEAFF; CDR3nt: TGTGCCAGTAGTCCCGGACAGGGGAGGTCCACTGAAGCTTTCTTT
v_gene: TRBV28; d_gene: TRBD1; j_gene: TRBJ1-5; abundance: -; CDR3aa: CASSQIRGTQHF; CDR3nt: TGTGCCAGCAGCCAGATCAGGGGGACCCAGCATTTT
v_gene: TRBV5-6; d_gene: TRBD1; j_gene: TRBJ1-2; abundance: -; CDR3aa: CASSRAWDRTYGYTF; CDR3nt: TGTGCCAGCAGTCGGGCGTGGGACAGGACCTATGGCTACACCTTC
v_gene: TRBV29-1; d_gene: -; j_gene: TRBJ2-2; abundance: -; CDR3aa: CSVPGSPTSSGELFF; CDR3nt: TGCAGCGTCCCTGGCTCCCCCACGAGTTCCGGGGAGCTGTTTTTT
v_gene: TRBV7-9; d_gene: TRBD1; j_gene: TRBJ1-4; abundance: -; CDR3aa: CASSSGQGGNEKLFF; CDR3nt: TGTGCCAGCAGCTCGGGACAGGGTGGTAATGAAAAACTGTTTTTT
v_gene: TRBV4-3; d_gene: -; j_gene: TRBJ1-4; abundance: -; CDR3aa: CASSQDLTGTTNEKLFF; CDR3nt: TGCGCCAGCAGCCAAGACTTGACAGGCACAACTAATGAAAAACTGTTTTTT
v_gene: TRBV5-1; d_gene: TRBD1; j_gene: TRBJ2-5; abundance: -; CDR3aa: CASSLAAPGGSETQYF; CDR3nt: TGCGCCAGCAGCTTGGCCGCCCCAGGGGGAAGCGAGACCCAGTACTTC
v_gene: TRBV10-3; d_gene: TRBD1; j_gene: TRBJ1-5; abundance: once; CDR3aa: CAISEPRAGGDQPQHF; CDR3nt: TGTGCCATCAGTGAGCCCCGGGCAGGGGGAGATCAGCCCCAGCATTTT
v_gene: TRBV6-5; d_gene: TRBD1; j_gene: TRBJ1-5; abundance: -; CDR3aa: CASSQQGTNQPQHF; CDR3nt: TGTGCCAGCAGCCAACAGGGGACTAATCAGCCCCAGCATTTT
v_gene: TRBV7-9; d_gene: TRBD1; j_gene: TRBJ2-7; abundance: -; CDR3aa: CASSPPGQGIYEQYF; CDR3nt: TGTGCCAGCAGCCCTCCGGGACAGGGAATTTACGAGCAGTACTTC
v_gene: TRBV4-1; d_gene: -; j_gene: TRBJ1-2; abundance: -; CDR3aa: CASSQGLRGPGNDGYTF; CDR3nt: TGCGCCAGCAGCCAAGGGTTACGCGGACCAGGGAATGATGGCTACACCTTC
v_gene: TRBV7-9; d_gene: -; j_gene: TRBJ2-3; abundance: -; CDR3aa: CASSPAMAGTDTQYF; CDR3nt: TGTGCCAGCAGCCCAGCCATGGCTGGCACAGATACGCAGTATTTT
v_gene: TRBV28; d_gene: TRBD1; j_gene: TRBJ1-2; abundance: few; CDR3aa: CASTFRDRDGYTF; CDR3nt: TGTGCCAGCACCTTCCGGGACAGGGATGGCTACACCTTC
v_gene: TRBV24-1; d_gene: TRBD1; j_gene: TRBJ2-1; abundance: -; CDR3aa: CATSDHRGNYNEQFF; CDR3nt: TGTGCCACCAGTGATCACAGGGGAAACTACAATGAGCAGTTCTTC
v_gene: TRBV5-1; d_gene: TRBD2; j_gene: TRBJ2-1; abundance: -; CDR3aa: CASNPGLAGEQFF; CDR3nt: TGCGCCAGCAACCCGGGACTAGCGGGTGAGCAGTTCTTC
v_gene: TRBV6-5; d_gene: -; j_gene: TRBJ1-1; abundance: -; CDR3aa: CASSPFLGGEAFF; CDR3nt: TGTGCCAGCAGTCCCTTTCTTGGAGGGGAAGCTTTCTTT
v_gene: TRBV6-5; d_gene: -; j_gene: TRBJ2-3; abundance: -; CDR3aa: CASSQIATSTDTQYF; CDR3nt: TGTGCCAGCTCCCAGATAGCCACCAGCACAGATACGCAGTATTTT
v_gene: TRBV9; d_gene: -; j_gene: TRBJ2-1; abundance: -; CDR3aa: CASSVGMGTYSYNEQFF; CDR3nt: TGTGCCAGCAGCGTAGGTATGGGGACATACTCCTACAATGAGCAGTTCTTC
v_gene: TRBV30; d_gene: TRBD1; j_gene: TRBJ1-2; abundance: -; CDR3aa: CAWSFGQGANGYTF; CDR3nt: TGTGCCTGGAGTTTTGGACAGGGGGCAAATGGCTACACCTTC
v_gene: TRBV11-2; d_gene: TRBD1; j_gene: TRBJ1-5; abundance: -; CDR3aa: CASSSQGAAQPQHF; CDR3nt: TGTGCCAGCAGCAGCCAGGGGGCGGCTCAGCCCCAGCATTTT
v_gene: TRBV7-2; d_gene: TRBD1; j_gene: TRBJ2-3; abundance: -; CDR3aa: CASSPPDRATDTQYF; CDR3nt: TGTGCCAGCAGCCCGCCGGACAGGGCCACAGATACGCAGTATTTT
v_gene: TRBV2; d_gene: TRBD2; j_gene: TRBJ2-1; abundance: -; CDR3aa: CASSVRETSNEQFF; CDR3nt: TGTGCCAGCAGTGTGCGGGAGACGTCGAATGAGCAGTTCTTC
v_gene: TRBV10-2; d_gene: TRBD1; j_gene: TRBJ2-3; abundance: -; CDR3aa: CASSLQGAGDTQYF; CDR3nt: TGCGCCAGCAGCTTACAGGGGGCTGGGGATACGCAGTATTTT
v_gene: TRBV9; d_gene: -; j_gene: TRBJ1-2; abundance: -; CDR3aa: CASSVVFSGVYGYTF; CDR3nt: TGTGCCAGCAGCGTAGTTTTCTCGGGGGTCTATGGCTACACCTTC
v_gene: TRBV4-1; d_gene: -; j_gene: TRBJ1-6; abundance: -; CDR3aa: CASRDTRFYRSSPLHF; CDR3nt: TGCGCCAGCAGGGACACGAGATTCTATAGGAGTTCACCCCTCCACTTT
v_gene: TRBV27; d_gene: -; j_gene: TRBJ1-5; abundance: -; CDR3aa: CASSLSSITNQPQHF; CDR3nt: TGTGCCAGCAGTTTGAGCAGCATAACCAATCAGCCCCAGCATTTT
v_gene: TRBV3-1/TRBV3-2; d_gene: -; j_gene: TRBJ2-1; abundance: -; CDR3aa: CASSTHTTNEQFF; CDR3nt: TGTGCCAGCAGCACACATACGACGAATGAGCAGTTCTTC
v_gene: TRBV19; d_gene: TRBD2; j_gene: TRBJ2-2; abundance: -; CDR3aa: CASSAGLAGLNTGELFF; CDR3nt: TGTGCCAGTAGTGCCGGACTAGCGGGGCTAAACACCGGGGAGCTGTTTTTT
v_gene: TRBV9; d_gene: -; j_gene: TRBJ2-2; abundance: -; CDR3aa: CASSVDPGSNTGELFF; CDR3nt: TGTGCCAGCAGCGTAGACCCGGGATCGAACACCGGGGAGCTGTTTTTT
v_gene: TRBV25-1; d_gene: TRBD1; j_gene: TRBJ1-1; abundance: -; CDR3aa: CASSDSWDRGMNTEAFF; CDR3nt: TGTGCCAGCAGTGATTCGTGGGACAGGGGGATGAACACTGAAGCTTTCTTT
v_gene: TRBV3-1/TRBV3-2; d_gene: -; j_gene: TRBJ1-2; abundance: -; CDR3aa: CASSRAGTTMGYGYTF; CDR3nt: TGTGCCAGCAGCCGCGCCGGGACAACAATGGGCTATGGCTACACCTTC
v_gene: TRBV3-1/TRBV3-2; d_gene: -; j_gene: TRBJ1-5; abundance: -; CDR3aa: CASSTSGNNQPQHF; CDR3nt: TGTGCCAGCAGCACAAGTGGGAATAATCAGCCCCAGCATTTT
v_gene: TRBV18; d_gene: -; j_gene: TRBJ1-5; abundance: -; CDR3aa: CASSLGGDQPQHF; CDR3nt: TGTGCCAGCTCCCTTGGGGGGGATCAGCCCCAGCATTTT
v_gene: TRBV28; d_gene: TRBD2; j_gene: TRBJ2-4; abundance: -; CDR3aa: CASSPSSPTSGRAPAF; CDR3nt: TGTGCCAGCAGTCCATCATCCCCAACTAGCGGGAGGGCCCCCGCTTTC
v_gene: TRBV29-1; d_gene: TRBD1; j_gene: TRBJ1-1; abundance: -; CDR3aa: CSAWDRARGTEAFF; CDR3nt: TGCAGCGCATGGGACAGGGCTCGGGGCACTGAAGCTTTCTTT
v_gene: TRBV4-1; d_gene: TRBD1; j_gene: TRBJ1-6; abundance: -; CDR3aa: CASSQTGRSSYNSPLHF; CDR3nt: TGCGCCAGCAGCCAGACAGGGAGAAGCTCCTATAATTCACCCCTCCACTTT
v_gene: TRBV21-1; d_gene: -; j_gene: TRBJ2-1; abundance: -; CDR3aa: CASSQLPRELGGYNEQFF; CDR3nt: TGTGCCAGCAGCCAACTTCCCCGGGAACTAGGGGGGTACAATGAGCAGTTCTTC
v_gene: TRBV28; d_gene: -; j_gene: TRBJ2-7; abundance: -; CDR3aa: CASSLRLYEQYF; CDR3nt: TGTGCCAGCAGTTTGAGGCTATACGAGCAGTACTTC
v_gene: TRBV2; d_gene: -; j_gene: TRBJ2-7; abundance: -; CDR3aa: CASRGDPGARNPYEQYF; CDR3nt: TGTGCCAGCAGGGGAGATCCTGGGGCTCGAAACCCTTACGAGCAGTACTTC
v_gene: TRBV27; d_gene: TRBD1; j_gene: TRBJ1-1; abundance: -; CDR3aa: CASSSGTGWVNTEAFF; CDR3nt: TGTGCCAGCAGTTCCGGGACAGGGTGGGTGAACACTGAAGCTTTCTTT
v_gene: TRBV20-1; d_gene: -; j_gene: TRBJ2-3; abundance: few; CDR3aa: CSARDRDTQYF; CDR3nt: TGCAGTGCTAGAGATCGGGATACGCAGTATTTT
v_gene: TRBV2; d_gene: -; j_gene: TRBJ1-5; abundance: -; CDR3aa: CASSEGDTNQPQHF; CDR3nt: TGTGCCAGCAGTGAAGGGGACACTAATCAGCCCCAGCATTTT
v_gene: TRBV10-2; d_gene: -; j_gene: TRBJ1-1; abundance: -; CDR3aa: CASSFAGRNTEAFF; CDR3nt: TGCGCCAGCAGTTTCGCAGGGAGGAACACTGAAGCTTTCTTT